These 3 T cell receptor beta chains share one sample of origin, sequenced in a study of human T cells and chemical hapten exposure. Using its own MiXCR run on the RACE reads, TCRdb lists one record per CDR3 protein. The table shows some 350,000 distinct CDR3 sequences, with around 7% occurring only once. This sample's time point: patch test 1, 2 weeks after DPC sensitization. Treatment denoted: therapeutic diphenylcyclopropenone sensitization with weekly scalp DPC. The material was whole blood, obtained in connection with sensitization to the hapten diphenylcyclopropenone (DPC). The source is a woman younger than 30 with alopecia areata. Some clones in this sample may be carry-over from other donors' samples.

This clonotype was counted only a few times. The chain joins TRBV7-9 to TRBJ1-6; D not certain. This CDR3 comprises 18 residues. CDR1 is SEHNR, CDR2 FQNEAQ, per germline (reference sequence). The V end lost 0 bases, the J end lost 4 bases, and 16 bases lay between the germline ends. The CDR3 protein is CASSLAVLRSAYNSPLHF. The CDR3 nucleotides are TGTGCCAGCAGCTTAGCGGTTCTAAGGTCCGCTTATAATTCACCCCTCCACTTT.

This clonotype was counted a few times. The chain links TRBV20-1 to TRBJ2-1; 15 bases are a match to TRBD2. After removal of 3 bases from V and 4 bases from J, the junction contained 10 bases not matched to a gene. The germline gives CDR1 DFQATT, CDR2 SNEGSKA (reference sequence). The CDR3 length is 18 residues. This CDR3 is CSASEGLAGGVGYNEQFF. The DNA of the CDR3 is TGCAGTGCTAGCGAGGGACTAGCGGGGGGAGTGGGGTACAATGAGCAGTTCTTC.

The rearrangement uses TRBV7-2 and TRBJ1-2; no clear D gene. CDR1 SGHTA and CDR2 FQGNSA come from the germline V gene. The V end lost 4 bases, the J end lost 5 bases, and 8 bases lay between the germline ends. The CDR3 sequence is 12 residues long. CDR3 coding DNA: TGTGCCAGCAGCTCAGGAGGATATGGCTACACCTTC. This gives the protein CASSSGGYGYTF.